This is a list of T cell receptor beta chains from one sample in a study of T-cell reconstitution after alpha-beta-depleted transplantation in children. TCRdb processed the PCR reads anew with MiXCR; each CDR3 protein has one entry. The data show around 680,000 distinct CDR3 sequences, roughly 17% seen once. Sequencing was performed on PBMCs from the stem cell graft donor, taken from the stem cell graft. The receptors stem from a human donor who donated a stem cell graft to a child with acute myeloid leukemia. Both conserved end residues are part of each CDR3. Each record gives: clone size, D gene, V gene, J gene, CDR3 DNA, CDR3 protein. A D gene is named only where the DNA matches it firmly. Clone sizes are given selectively: once, few, many, or a class where the clone is expanded.

clone size: NA; D gene: NA; V gene: TRBV3-1; J gene: TRBJ1-2; CDR3 DNA: TGTGCCAGCAGCCAAGGTTGGTTCGCTAACTATGGCTACACCTTC; CDR3 protein: CASSQGWFANYGYTF
clone size: few; D gene: NA; V gene: TRBV12-3/TRBV12-4; J gene: TRBJ1-3; CDR3 DNA: TGTGCCAGCAGTTTGGCTTACGCGGACACCATATATTTT; CDR3 protein: CASSLAYADTIYF
clone size: few; D gene: NA; V gene: TRBV7-2; J gene: TRBJ1-6; CDR3 DNA: TGTGCCAGCAGCTTAGCCAAGGAACTCAATTCACCCCTCCACTTT; CDR3 protein: CASSLAKELNSPLHF
clone size: few; D gene: NA; V gene: TRBV28; J gene: TRBJ1-1; CDR3 DNA: TGTGCCAGCAGGCTCAGGGTTCTTGGCACTGAAGCTTTCTTT; CDR3 protein: CASRLRVLGTEAFF
clone size: few; D gene: NA; V gene: TRBV20-1; J gene: TRBJ2-7; CDR3 DNA: TGCAGTGCTAGAGGGCTGCCACTAACCTACGAGCAGTACTTC; CDR3 protein: CSARGLPLTYEQYF
clone size: many; D gene: NA; V gene: TRBV5-8; J gene: TRBJ1-1; CDR3 DNA: TGTGCCAGCAGCGTCAGTCGCCGGAGCATGAACACTGAAGCTTTCTTT; CDR3 protein: CASSVSRRSMNTEAFF
clone size: many; D gene: NA; V gene: TRBV20-1; J gene: TRBJ1-4; CDR3 DNA: TGCAGTGCTAGTGGTCTAGACGAAAAACTGTTTTTT; CDR3 protein: CSASGLDEKLFF
clone size: many; D gene: NA; V gene: TRBV7-2; J gene: TRBJ2-5; CDR3 DNA: TGTGCCAGCAGCTTAGAGGCGAGAGGGTGGGAGACCCAGTACTTC; CDR3 protein: CASSLEARGWETQYF
clone size: many; D gene: NA; V gene: TRBV7-2; J gene: TRBJ2-3; CDR3 DNA: TGTGCCAGCTCCCGCGGGGAGTCAGATACGCAGTATTTT; CDR3 protein: CASSRGESDTQYF
clone size: NA; D gene: NA; V gene: TRBV5-1; J gene: TRBJ2-3; CDR3 DNA: TGCGCCAGCAGCCCCAGCGGTTCAGATACGCAGTATTTT; CDR3 protein: CASSPSGSDTQYF
clone size: few; D gene: NA; V gene: TRBV30; J gene: TRBJ2-4; CDR3 DNA: TGTGCCTGGAGTGCGAACGGGGGGCGGGACATTCAGTACTTC; CDR3 protein: CAWSANGGRDIQYF
clone size: NA; D gene: NA; V gene: TRBV20-1; J gene: TRBJ2-5; CDR3 DNA: TGCAGTGCGGTCCCACGCCGGGAGACCCAGTACTTC; CDR3 protein: CSAVPRRETQYF
clone size: many; D gene: NA; V gene: TRBV6-1; J gene: TRBJ1-2; CDR3 DNA: TGTGCCAGCAGCGCTGGACCTCCAGGAGGCTACACCTTC; CDR3 protein: CASSAGPPGGYTF
clone size: many; D gene: TRBD1; V gene: TRBV5-6; J gene: TRBJ1-5; CDR3 DNA: TGTGCCAGCAGCTTAAGGGGGCGCAGTCAGCCCCAGCATTTT; CDR3 protein: CASSLRGRSQPQHF
clone size: NA; D gene: TRBD2; V gene: TRBV28; J gene: TRBJ2-5; CDR3 DNA: TGTGCCAGCAGTGACGGACTAGCGGGACAAGAGACCCAGTACTTC; CDR3 protein: CASSDGLAGQETQYF
clone size: NA; D gene: NA; V gene: TRBV7-6; J gene: TRBJ2-1; CDR3 DNA: TGTGCCAGCAGCCAGGGGGGGCATGAGCAGTTCTTC; CDR3 protein: CASSQGGHEQFF
clone size: few; D gene: NA; V gene: TRBV29-1; J gene: TRBJ2-2; CDR3 DNA: TGCAGCGTTAAGAGAACACTGAACACCGGGGAGCTGTTTTTT; CDR3 protein: CSVKRTLNTGELFF
clone size: NA; D gene: TRBD2; V gene: TRBV5-1; J gene: TRBJ2-2; CDR3 DNA: TGCGCCAGCAGCTTGAGCGGGGCCTGGAACACCGGGGAGCTGTTTTTT; CDR3 protein: CASSLSGAWNTGELFF